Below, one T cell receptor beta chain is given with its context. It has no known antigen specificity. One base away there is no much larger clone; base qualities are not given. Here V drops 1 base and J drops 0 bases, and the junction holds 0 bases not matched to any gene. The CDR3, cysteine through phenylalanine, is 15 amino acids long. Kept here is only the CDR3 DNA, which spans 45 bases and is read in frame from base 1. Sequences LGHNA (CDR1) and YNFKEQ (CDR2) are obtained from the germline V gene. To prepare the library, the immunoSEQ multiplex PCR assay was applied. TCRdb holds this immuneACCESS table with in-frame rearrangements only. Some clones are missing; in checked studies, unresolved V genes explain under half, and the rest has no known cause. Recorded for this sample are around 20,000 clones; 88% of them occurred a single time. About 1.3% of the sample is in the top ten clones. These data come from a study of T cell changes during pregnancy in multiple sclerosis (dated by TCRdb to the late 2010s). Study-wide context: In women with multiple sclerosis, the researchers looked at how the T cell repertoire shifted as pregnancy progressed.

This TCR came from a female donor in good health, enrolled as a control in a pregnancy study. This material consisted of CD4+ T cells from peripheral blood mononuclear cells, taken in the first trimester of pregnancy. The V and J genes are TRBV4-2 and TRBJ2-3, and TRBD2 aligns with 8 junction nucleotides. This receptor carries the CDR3 CASSQASGSTDTQYF. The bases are TGTGCCAGCAGCCAAGCTAGCGGGAGCACAGATACGCAGTATTTT.